These T cell receptor beta chains were read from a single sample in a study of PD-1 blockade in mismatch repair-deficient tumors. Profiling relied on immunoSEQ multiplex PCR, and the TCRdb table lists in-frame clones only, not all of them. The data show over 60,000 clones, with approximately 88% seen just once and approximately 14% held by the top ten. The sample in question was peripheral blood, obtained 52 weeks after starting pembrolizumab. All receptors come from an adult with mismatch repair-deficient cancer. Both conserved end residues are part of each CDR3. D genes are given only for firm matches. The listing skips clone size in some rows; elsewhere it reads once, few, many or a size class.

clone_size j_call d_call v_call cdr3_nt cdr3_aa
. TRBJ2-7 TRBD2 TRBV6-5 TGTGCCAGCAGTTACACTAGCGGACCCTACGAGCAGTACTTC CASSYTSGPYEQYF
. TRBJ2-1 . TRBV4-3 TGCGCCAGCAGCCAAGGTCGGATAGCGGAACACAATGAGCAGTTCTTC CASSQGRIAEHNEQFF
few TRBJ2-7 . TRBV11-3 TGTGCCAGCAGCTCCTGGGGTATATCGGACGAGCAGTACTTC CASSSWGISDEQYF
. TRBJ2-1 . TRBV19 TGTGCCAGTCATCCGGGCGGTTACAATGAGCAGTTCTTC CASHPGGYNEQFF
. TRBJ2-1 . TRBV4-1 TGCGCCAGCAGCCATTGGACTACTAACAATGAGCAGTTCTTC CASSHWTTNNEQFF
once TRBJ1-2 TRBD1 TRBV7-9 TGTGCCAGCAGCCCATGGGGACAGGACGGCTATGGCTACACCTTC CASSPWGQDGYGYTF
once TRBJ2-7 . TRBV2 TGTGCCAGCAGCGCACTACAGGGTTTGGGGGAGCAGTACTTC CASSALQGLGEQYF
. TRBJ2-1 TRBD2 TRBV7-6 TGTGCCAGCAGCTTAGGGGGACTAGCGGACAATGAGCAGTTCTTC CASSLGGLADNEQFF
. TRBJ2-3 . TRBV11-1 TGTGCCAGCAGCTTAATCGGCCAGGGCACAGATACGCAGTATTTT CASSLIGQGTDTQYF
once TRBJ2-7 TRBD1 TRBV4-3 TGCGCCAGCAGCCCCCGACAGGGTGCCTACGAGCAGTACTTC CASSPRQGAYEQYF
. TRBJ2-3 TRBD2 TRBV5-4 TGTGCCAGCAGGCCGGGACTAGGAACAGATACGCAGTATTTT CASRPGLGTDTQYF
. TRBJ1-1 . TRBV10-2 TGCGCCAGCAGTGAGTCGAGCGGGCCTGAAGCTTTCTTT CASSESSGPEAFF
. TRBJ2-2 . TRBV5-4 TGTGCCAGCAGCCAACGGACTGAGTCCGCTACCGGGGAGCTGTTTTTT CASSQRTESATGELFF
. TRBJ1-1 . TRBV29-1 TGCAGCGTTGGTAAGGCCACTGAAGCTTTCTTT CSVGKATEAFF
. TRBJ2-6 . TRBV27 TGTGCCAGCAGTTTAGGGGGGAACGCTGGGGCCAACGTCCTGACTTTC CASSLGGNAGANVLTF
. TRBJ2-5 . TRBV6-5 TGTGCCAGCAGTTACAGTACAGCCGGGCAAGAGACCCAGTACTTC CASSYSTAGQETQYF
. TRBJ2-5 . TRBV30 TGTGCCTGGGGGACCGGGAGAAAAGAGACCCAGTACTTC CAWGTGRKETQYF
once TRBJ2-3 . TRBV25-1 TGTGCCAGCAGTGAAAGTCCGGGCAGGGTTACAGATACGCAGTATTTT CASSESPGRVTDTQYF
. TRBJ2-3 . TRBV30 TGTGCCTGGAGTGTAGGTTCCGTGTCGGATACGCAGTATTTT CAWSVGSVSDTQYF
few TRBJ2-7 TRBD2 TRBV5-6 TGTGCCAGCAGCGGGATAGGGAGCGGGAGATACGAGCAGTACTTC CASSGIGSGRYEQYF
. TRBJ2-3 TRBD2 TRBV27 TGTGCCAGCAGTTTCCAGACTAGCGGAACAGATACGCAGTATTTT CASSFQTSGTDTQYF
. TRBJ1-3 . TRBV7-3 TGTGCCAGCAGCTTAATACAGAGCTCTGGAAACACCATATATTTT CASSLIQSSGNTIYF
. TRBJ2-3 TRBD2 TRBV4-2 TGTGCCAGCAGCCAAGGCCGACTAGCCGGGAGGTTCGCAGATACGCAGTATTTT CASSQGRLAGRFADTQYF
. TRBJ2-2 . TRBV12-5 TGTGCTAGTGGGTTCCTAGAAGCTCGGGTCCCCGGCTCCGAGGAGCTGTTTTTT CASGFLEARVPGSEELFF
once TRBJ2-1 . TRBV30 TGTGCCTGGACTGGGTTTTTGGACGAGGCGCCCTCCTACAATGAGCAGTTCTTC CAWTGFLDEAPSYNEQFF
. TRBJ2-7 . TRBV18 TGTGCCAGCTCACCAGCAACCTACGAGCAGTACTTC CASSPATYEQYF
once TRBJ2-7 . TRBV7-9 TGTGCCAGCAGCTCCGGACGGACTCTCTACGAGCAGTACTTC CASSSGRTLYEQYF
. TRBJ2-7 . TRBV27 TGTGCCAGCAGTTTACTACGCAGGGACTTGGACGAGCAGTACTTC CASSLLRRDLDEQYF
. TRBJ2-6 . TRBV7-9 TGTGCCAGCAGCCAGCCCCTTGGGGCCAACGTCCTGACTTTC CASSQPLGANVLTF
. TRBJ2-1 TRBD1 TRBV5-1 TGCGCCAGCAGCTGGGAGATTAGACAGGGTGCTTACAATGAGCAGTTCTTC CASSWEIRQGAYNEQFF
. TRBJ2-5 TRBD1 TRBV27 TGTGCCAGCAGTACCACAGGGGGCGGGGAGACCCAGTACTTC CASSTTGGGETQYF
few TRBJ2-7 TRBD1 TRBV19 TGTGCCAGTAGTGAATCGGGACAGGGTGCGGACGAGCAGTACTTC CASSESGQGADEQYF
. TRBJ2-1 . TRBV10-2 TGCGCCAGCAGTGAGGCAGGGCGCTACAATGAGCAGTTCTTC CASSEAGRYNEQFF
. TRBJ2-1 . TRBV19 TGTGCCAGTAGTATTACCAAAAATGAGCAGTTCTTC CASSITKNEQFF
. TRBJ2-1 TRBD2 TRBV10-3 TGTGCCATCAGTCGGACTAGCGGGAGTTACAATGAGCAGTTCTTC CAISRTSGSYNEQFF
. TRBJ1-2 . TRBV7-2 TGTGCCAGCAGCTTAGAAGGGGGAGGCTATGGCTACACCTTC CASSLEGGGYGYTF
. TRBJ2-3 TRBD2 TRBV4-1 TGCGCCAGCAGCCTGGGACTAGCGGGCCCACGCACAGATACGCAGTATTTT CASSLGLAGPRTDTQYF
few TRBJ1-1 TRBD1 TRBV28 TGTGCCAGCAGTTTATGGGACAGGGAAGCTTTCTTT CASSLWDREAFF
. TRBJ2-7 . TRBV5-1 TGCGCCAGCAGCTTGGGGGGGCCCTCGGGGCAGTACTTC CASSLGGPSGQYF
few TRBJ2-7 . TRBV7-6 TGTGCCAGCAGCACCTCTCACGAGCAGTACTTC CASSTSHEQYF
. TRBJ2-2 TRBD2 TRBV7-8 TGTGCCAGCAGCCCGGGGGGAGGGCTCGGGGAGCTGTTTTTT CASSPGGGLGELFF
. TRBJ2-2 . TRBV7-9 TGTGCCAGTAGGTCCGGGACATCGAACACCGGGGAGCTGTTTTTT CASRSGTSNTGELFF
. TRBJ1-4 TRBD1 TRBV13 TGTGCCAGCAGACCGACAGGGGAAAGAGAAAAACTGTTTTTT CASRPTGEREKLFF
. TRBJ2-7 TRBD1 TRBV7-2 TGTGCCAGCAGCCCAGGGGACAGGGTATTTTACGAGCAGTACTTC CASSPGDRVFYEQYF
. TRBJ2-5 TRBD2 TRBV27 TGTGCCAGCAGTCGACTAGCACGGGTAGGAGAGACCCAGTACTTC CASSRLARVGETQYF
. TRBJ2-1 TRBD2 TRBV5-1 TGCGCCAGCAGCTTGGTGGGTAGCGGGAGTCTGGCCTCTATGAATGAGCAGTTCTTC CASSLVGSGSLASMNEQFF